This T cell receptor beta chain was identified during a study of cytomegalovirus exposure and HLA in healthy donors. Study-level results: The authors later found HLA-associated TCR beta chains more clonally expanded than equally common others.

The PCR used 60 Vbeta and 13 Jbeta primers. The assay was immunoSEQ multiplex PCR, and TCRdb's table has in-frame clones only and misses some. The table has some 100,000 clones, approximately 71% seen once. Everyone who donated was a healthy bone marrow donor. About this clone: Its matching antigen is unknown.

This clonotype was sampled from a woman aged 18-29 years in good health and CMV-seropositive. Material: PBMCs.

DNA for the CDR3: TGTGCCAGCACCACAGGCGGGAGTTTCATAGATACGCAGTATTTT. Its translation is CASTTGGSFIDTQYF. The chain employs TRBV13 and TRBJ2-3; 7 bases line up with TRBD2. Germline V lookup: CDR1 PRHDT, CDR2 FYEKMQ (reference sequence). The CDR3 has 15 residues. Trimming at V came to 7 bases and at J to 5 bases, leaving 12 bases not matched to a gene. The full variable domain, rest sourced from reference TRBV13 and TRBJ2-3, is AAGVIQSPRHLIKEKRETATLKCYPIPRHDTVYWYQQGPGQDPQFLISFYEKMQSDKGSIPDRFSAQQFSDYHSELNMSSLELGDSALYFCASTTGGSFIDTQYFGPGTRLTVL.